Sequencing of this T cell receptor (beta chain) was carried out in a study of regulatory T cells in long-lasting Graves disease. About the study: Persistent cases were those of Graves' disease that involved over 5 years of antithyroid drugs with positive TSH receptor antibodies. Study findings and constraints: Persistent disease samples used TRBV28, TRBJ1-2 and TRBJ2-5 preferentially. With 2,500 to 3,500 shared public clonotypes, persistent patients exceeded new patients, who shared 966.

Notes on this clonotype: As yet, its antigen is unknown.

Per germline, CDR1 LNHDA and CDR2 SQIVND (reference sequence). The CDR3 spans 13 residues. V lost 11 bases and J lost 3, with 14 bases in between. Time point reported: persistent/refractory GD, antithyroid drugs over 5 years with positive TRAb. Extracted RNA from PBMCs served as the source of the TCR library. Combining iRepertoire HTBI primers with Arm-PCR of CDR3 regions, the authors built TCR beta libraries. TCRdb redid the calling of the multiplex PCR reads with MiXCR, one entry per CDR3 protein. The sample carries 400,000 to 600,000 distinct CDR3 sequences, 20% to 25% recorded once. The TCR comes from a female donor with Graves disease. The chain uses TRBV19 and TRBJ1-5; D is perhaps TRBD1 (6 bases). The starting material was peripheral blood mononuclear cells (PBMCs), obtained when the disease was refractory, from a patient treated with antithyroid drugs. The CDR3 bases are TGTGCCGTAAAGGGGGTAAACAATCAGCCCCAGCATTTT. This gives the protein CAVKGVNNQPQHF.